This passage covers 20 T cell receptor beta chains from one sample sequenced in a study of blood T cells in healthy people across ages. Combining a sample-barcoded 5' primer with a J-beta primer mix, a second PCR ran for roughly 6 to 12 cycles. Each CDR3 protein is one row after TCRdb ran MiXCR on the 5' RACE reads. The data show about 2 million distinct CDR3 sequences, with around half seen just once and over 2% held by the top ten. Sequenced: blood. These receptors came from a woman aged 40 to 50 in good health.

V gene TRBV6-1 combines with J gene TRBJ1-5; D unresolved. This CDR3 contains 15 residues. Germline-derived CDR1 and CDR2 are MNHNS and SASEGT. V dropped 4 bases and J dropped 4 bases, with 14 bases sitting between them. DNA for the CDR3: TGTGCCAGCAGTGTCGCAGGTCAGGATAATCAGCCCCAGCATTTT. This sequence encodes CASSVAGQDNQPQHF.

The chain is built from TRBV4-3 and TRBJ2-5; either TRBD1 or TRBD2 may fit D (5 bases each). The ends were cut back, 0 bases at V and 11 bases at J, with 19 bases in the middle. Germline CDR1 is LGHNA and CDR2 is YSLEER. This CDR3 region has 15 residues. The CDR3 DNA reads TGCGCCAGCAGCCAAGAGAGGGGCGCCTACAATGAGCAGTACTTC. Its protein product is CASSQERGAYNEQYF.

This chain connects TRBV6-5 to TRBJ2-1, with 10 bases fitting TRBD1. CDR3 length: 15 amino acids. The germline V gene has CDR1 MNHEY and CDR2 SVGAGI. The J segment lost 9 bases and the V segment lost 6 bases, leaving 11 bases of the junction unmatched. The CDR3 nucleotides are TGTGCCAGCAGCGAATTCGGGACAGGGGTTTTTGAGCAGTTCTTC. Encoded protein: CASSEFGTGVFEQFF.

This clonotype has more than one count but fewer than ten. This chain connects TRBV4-1 to TRBJ2-1; possibly TRBD1 for D (6 bases). V lost 3 bases and J 6 bases, leaving 15 bases between the germline ends. CDR3 length: 15 amino acids. Germline V gene lookup returns CDR1 MGHRA and CDR2 YSYEKL. CDR3 DNA: TGCGCCAGCAGCCACCGGCAGGGGAGTTCCAATGAGCAGTTCTTC. Protein: CASSHRQGSSNEQFF.

V is TRBV20-1 and J is TRBJ2-5; D remains unclear. Germline values: CDR1 DFQATT, CDR2 SNEGSKA (reference sequence). This CDR3 contains 14 residues. V was cut by 2 bases and J by 1 base, with 11 bases left in between. This chain's CDR3 is CSARIPILQETQYF. The DNA for the CDR3 is TGCAGTGCTAGAATACCTATACTCCAAGAGACCCAGTACTTC.

Concerning this clonotype itself: The junction differs from germline at one of its ends, possibly a read error. This chain uses TRBV28 with TRBJ1-6, with 7 bases fitting TRBD1. The germline CDR1 and CDR2 sequences are MDHEN and SYDVKM. The CDR3 extends over 12 amino acids. CDR3 in amino acids: CASSFTGAPPHF. As DNA, the CDR3 is TGTGCCAGCAGTTTTACAGGGGCCCCCCCCCACTTT.

The chain carries TRBV11-2 and TRBJ2-5, with D possibly being TRBD2 (7 bases). Germline-derived CDR1 and CDR2 are SGHAT and FQNNGV. This CDR3 contains 14 residues. V was trimmed by 5 bases and J by 11 bases, leaving 21 bases between them. The CDR3 loop reads CASSLGLGGREQYF. DNA for the CDR3: TGTGCCAGCAGCCTAGGACTAGGGGGGAGAGAGCAGTACTTC.

The chain is built from TRBV29-1 and TRBJ2-1; D is possibly TRBD1 (7 bases). The germline V and J ends were trimmed by 4 bases and 9 bases, with 13 bases remaining between them. The germline V gene has CDR1 SQVTM and CDR2 ANQGSEA. The CDR3 runs to 12 residues. The CDR3 nucleotides are TGCAGCGTTGTTCAGGGGGGCGGTGAGCAGTTCTTC. Residues: CSVVQGGGEQFF.

V is TRBV4-1 and J is TRBJ2-4; 7 nucleotides agree with TRBD1. J was trimmed by 4 bases and V by 1 base; bases with no gene match: 4. Germline CDR1 MGHRA, CDR2 YSYEKL. The CDR3 totals 15 residues. The chain's CDR3 is CASSQAGQRKNIQYF. For the CDR3, the DNA is TGCGCCAGCAGCCAAGCGGGACAGAGAAAAAACATTCAGTACTTC.

The chain carries TRBV5-1 and TRBJ1-1; the D gene is possibly TRBD1 (6 bases). The CDR3 covers 18 residues. V lost 0 bases and J 1 base, leaving 19 bases between the germline ends. CDR1 and CDR2 (germline): SGHRS, YFSETQ. The CDR3 region has the DNA TGCGCCAGCAGCTTGGCCAATACTTCACAGGGACGGAACACTGAAGCTTTCTTT. It yields the protein CASSLANTSQGRNTEAFF.

The V and J genes are TRBV6-2 or TRBV6-3 and TRBJ2-7; D may correspond to TRBD1 or TRBD2 (5 bases each). Per the germline V gene, CDR1 is MNHEY and CDR2 is SVGEGT. Trimming took 8 bases from V and 6 from J, leaving 11 bases between them. This CDR3 contains 11 residues. CDR3 bases: TGTGCCAGCGGACGGGGCCGCGAGCAGTACTTC. Amino acids: CASGRGREQYF.

This clonotype was counted a single time. J is TRBJ1-1 and V is TRBV20-1; 7 bases agree with TRBD1. From germline, CDR1 is DFQATT and CDR2 SNEGSKA (reference sequence). The length of the CDR3 is 15 residues. Trimming took 8 bases from V and 0 from J; bases not matched to a gene: 12. CDR3 amino acids: CSFYKGAGMNTEAFF. The CDR3 coding sequence is TGCAGTTTCTACAAGGGGGCCGGCATGAACACTGAAGCTTTCTTT.

CDR3 in DNA: TGTGCCAGCAGCTTAGGCTGGCTGTGGGATACGCAGTATTTT. This translates into CASSLGWLWDTQYF. The rearrangement uses TRBV11-2 and TRBJ2-3; no reliable D call. V lost 1 base and J 6 bases, leaving 11 bases between the germline ends. Germline CDR1 and CDR2: SGHAT and FQNNGV. The CDR3 runs to 14 residues.

The J gene is TRBJ1-4, the V gene TRBV6-5; TRBD1 matches 10 bases. V dropped 0 bases and J dropped 8; count of bases not matched to a gene: 6. CDR1 and CDR2 from the germline V gene are MNHEY and SVGAGI. The CDR3 sequence is 16 residues long. CDR3 sequence reads: CASSYSATGGGEKLFF. The CDR3 nucleotides are TGTGCCAGCAGTTACTCCGCGACAGGGGGCGGAGAAAAACTGTTTTTT.

The rearrangement joins TRBV7-9 to TRBJ2-4; a weak D match, TRBD1 (6 bases). The J call may be incorrect, as the DNA end agrees better with TRBJ2-5. The CDR3 length is 15 residues. Germline V gene sequence: CDR1 SEHNR, CDR2 FQNEAQ (reference sequence). The chain's CDR3 is CASSSRDIEQETQYF. CDR3 in DNA: TGTGCCAGCAGCTCCCGGGACATCGAACAGGAGACCCAGTACTTC.

V gene TRBV7-2 combines with J gene TRBJ2-1; 13 nucleotides match TRBD2. This CDR3 spans 18 amino acids. Unmatched junction bases numbered 13, after V lost 11 bases and J lost 0 bases. Per the germline V gene, CDR1 is SGHTA and CDR2 is FQGNSA. Here the CDR3 reads CAVQPGLAGHASYNEQFF. The CDR3 coding sequence is TGTGCCGTTCAACCGGGACTAGCGGGGCATGCCTCCTACAATGAGCAGTTCTTC.

About this clonotype: One end of the junction varies from germline; a read error may be responsible. The chain links TRBV27 to TRBJ2-3, with TRBD1 matching 9 bases. The CDR3 runs to 18 residues. Germline V CDR1 and CDR2: MNHEY, SMNVEV (reference sequence). This CDR3 is CASRIYSSGTGYTGTQYF. The CDR3 DNA follows: TGTGCCAGCCGCATCTACTCATCCGGGACAGGGTACACAGGTACGCAGTATTTT.

The chain carries TRBV12-3 or TRBV12-4 and TRBJ2-7; possibly TRBD1 or TRBD2 for D (5 bases each). There are 14 residues in the CDR3. With 5 bases removed from V and 2 bases from J, the gap between germline ends came to 13 bases. The CDR3 coding sequence is TGTGCCAGCAGTCCCACCAGGGACCCCTACGAGCAGTACTTC. Its translation is CASSPTRDPYEQYF.

The genes are TRBV6-5 and TRBJ2-3; 11 bases align to TRBD2. Germline loops: CDR1 MNHEY, CDR2 SVGAGI. The CDR3 consists of 16 residues. Trimming removed 0 bases from V and 8 bases from J; junction bases left unmatched: 7. The CDR3 region is CASSYSILAGEGTQYF. The CDR3 nucleotides are TGTGCCAGCAGTTACTCGATACTAGCGGGGGAGGGTACGCAGTATTTT.

Many counts were recorded for this clonotype. The rearrangement uses TRBV29-1 and TRBJ1-1; 7 bases are a match to TRBD1. Losses at the gene ends were 5 bases for V and 1 base for J; bases not matched to a gene: 7. This CDR3 has 14 residues. In germline, CDR1 is SQVTM, CDR2 ANQGSEA. The CDR3 reads CSVRSGTANTEAFF. DNA for the CDR3: TGCAGCGTTAGGTCCGGGACAGCGAACACTGAAGCTTTCTTT.